What follows are 9 T cell receptor beta chains derived from one specimen sequenced in a study of neurological immune-mediated disorders. TCRdb itself ran the 5' RACE reads through MiXCR, one entry per CDR3 protein. The sample lists fewer than 75,000 distinct CDR3 sequences; 3.4% were seen once. Sequencing was done on a sample of PBMCs. All receptors derive from a middle-aged man with multiple sclerosis.

This clonotype showed up many times. The CDR3 here is CASSEAPPLQPQYGYTF. CDR3 sequence (DNA): TGTGCCAGCAGTGAAGCGCCTCCTCTCCAACCCCAATATGGCTACACCTTC. This sequence joins TRBV2 and TRBJ1-2; D is unresolved. V was pared by 0 bases and J by 5 bases, with 19 bases between. Germline V gene sequence: CDR1 SNHLY, CDR2 FYNNEI. The CDR3 has 17 amino acids.

This clonotype was counted many times. This chain joins TRBV5-1 and TRBJ2-5, with a possible D match to TRBD1 (6 bases). Trimming took 2 bases from V and 5 from J, leaving 10 bases between them. This CDR3 is 13 amino acids long. Per germline, CDR1 SGHRS and CDR2 YFSETQ. CDR3 sequence: CASSLTGLETQYF. The CDR3 nucleotides read TGCGCCAGCAGCTTAACAGGGCTGGAGACCCAGTACTTC.

This clonotype was counted a few times. This CDR3 reads CSVVAYETQYF. In DNA form, the CDR3 reads TGCAGCGTTGTGGCGTACGAGACCCAGTACTTC. The chain uses TRBV29-1 and TRBJ2-5, with D unresolved. CDR1 and CDR2 (germline): SQVTM, ANQGSEA. The CDR3 loop spans 11 amino acids. Trimming stripped 4 bases from V and 5 bases from J, with 8 bases between.

This clonotype was counted ten times or more. This chain connects TRBV12-3 or TRBV12-4 to TRBJ1-2, with D uncertain. V was trimmed by 6 bases and J by 0 bases, leaving 11 bases between them. The CDR3 runs to 14 residues. This chain's CDR3 is CASSVTNPNYGYTF. CDR3 nucleotide sequence: TGTGCCAGCAGCGTCACCAACCCTAACTATGGCTACACCTTC.

This clonotype came up many times. The chain uses TRBV20-1 and TRBJ2-5, with 10 bases identical to TRBD1. The CDR3 sequence is 13 residues long. Germline CDR1 and CDR2: DFQATT and SNEGSKA (reference sequence). V shed 6 bases and J 3 bases; nucleotides not matched to a gene: 4. CDR3 amino acids: CSAGGQGKETQYF. The CDR3 DNA is TGCAGTGCAGGGGGACAGGGGAAAGAGACCCAGTACTTC.

This clonotype was recorded at least ten times. This sequence joins TRBV20-1 and TRBJ1-1, with D possibly TRBD1 on 6 matching bases. Germline V CDR1 and CDR2: DFQATT, SNEGSKA (reference sequence). The V end was cut by 5 bases, the J end by 2 bases, with 12 bases between. The CDR3 loop spans 13 amino acids. CDR3 sequence reads: CSAPLQGNTEAFF. The CDR3 DNA follows: TGCAGTGCTCCCTTACAGGGTAACACTGAAGCTTTCTTT.

In its sample, this clonotype was seen many times. CDR3 nucleotide sequence: TGCGCCAGCACTCTGACTAGCGGGAGCAATGAGCAGTTCTTC. Amino acids: CASTLTSGSNEQFF. The chain recombines TRBV5-1 with TRBJ2-1; 12 nucleotides match TRBD2. Germline loops: CDR1 SGHRS, CDR2 YFSETQ. The CDR3 is 14 residues long. The V gene end was trimmed by 6 bases and the J gene end by 6 bases; junction bases not matched to a gene: 4.

This clonotype was detected many times. The chain combines TRBV7-2 with TRBJ1-1; D not certain. Germline V gene sequence: CDR1 SGHTA, CDR2 FQGNSA. The V end was cut by 0 bases, the J end by 2 bases, with 10 bases between. The CDR3 contains 15 residues. The CDR3 bases are TGTGCCAGCAGCTTAGCGGTCAACGGTAACACTGAAGCTTTCTTT. Translating gives CASSLAVNGNTEAFF. Using reference TRBV7-2 and TRBJ1-1 for the parts outside the CDR3, the full variable domain is GAGVSQSPSNKVTEKGKDVELRCDPISGHTALYWYRQSLGQGLEFLIYFQGNSAPDKSGLPSDRFSAERTGGSVSTLTIQRTQQEDSAVYLCASSLAVNGNTEAFFGQGTRLTVV.

At least ten counts were recorded for this clonotype. This rearrangement joins TRBV20-1 to TRBJ1-4; D perhaps matches TRBD1 (6 bases). Trimming pared 2 bases from V and 5 bases from J, leaving 9 bases between. The CDR3 spans 13 residues. CDR1 DFQATT and CDR2 SNEGSKA come from the germline V gene (reference sequence). CDR3: CSARRQANEKLFF. CDR3 bases: TGCAGTGCTAGAAGACAGGCCAATGAAAAACTGTTTTTT.